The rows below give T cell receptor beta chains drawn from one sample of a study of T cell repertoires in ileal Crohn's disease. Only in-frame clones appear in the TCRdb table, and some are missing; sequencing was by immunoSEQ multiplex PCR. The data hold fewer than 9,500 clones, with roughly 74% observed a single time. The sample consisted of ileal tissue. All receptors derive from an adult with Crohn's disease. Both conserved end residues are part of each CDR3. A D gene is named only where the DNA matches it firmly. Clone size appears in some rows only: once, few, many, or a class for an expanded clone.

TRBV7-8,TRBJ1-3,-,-,CASSSTIAISGNTIYF,TGTGCCAGCAGCTCCACCATAGCGATCTCTGGAAACACCATATATTTT
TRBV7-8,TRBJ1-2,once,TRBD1,CASSYRTGTMSGYGYTF,TGTGCCAGCAGCTATCGGACAGGGACCATGAGCGGCTATGGCTACACCTTC
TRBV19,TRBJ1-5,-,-,CASSDTRNQPQHF,TGTGCCAGTTCCGACACCCGCAATCAGCCCCAGCATTTT
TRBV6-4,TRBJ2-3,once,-,CASSDQGAGDTQYF,TGTGCCAGCAGTGACCAAGGGGCCGGGGATACGCAGTATTTT
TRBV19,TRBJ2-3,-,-,CASRLSGDTQYF,TGTGCCAGTAGATTATCCGGAGATACGCAGTATTTT
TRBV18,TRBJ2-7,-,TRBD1,CASSPPGQGRYEQYF,TGTGCCAGCTCACCCCCCGGACAGGGTCGGTACGAGCAGTACTTC
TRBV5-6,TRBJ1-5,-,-,CASSLGAEEISNQPQHF,TGTGCCAGCAGCTTGGGTGCAGAAGAAATTAGCAATCAGCCCCAGCATTTT
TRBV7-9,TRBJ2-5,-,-,CASSLWGGAVQTQYF,TGTGCCAGCAGCTTATGGGGGGGGGCAGTACAGACCCAGTACTTC
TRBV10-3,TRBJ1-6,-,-,CAIGATEDSPLHF,TGTGCCATCGGGGCCACCGAGGATTCACCCCTCCACTTT
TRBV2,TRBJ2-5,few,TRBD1,CASSLGQGAETQYF,TGTGCCAGCAGTCTCGGACAGGGGGCAGAGACCCAGTACTTC
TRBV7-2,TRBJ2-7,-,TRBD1,CASSSESPGTGGSEQYF,TGTGCCAGCAGCTCCGAATCGCCCGGGACAGGGGGAAGCGAGCAGTACTTC
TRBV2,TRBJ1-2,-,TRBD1,CASSEAPDRPNYGYTF,TGTGCCAGCAGTGAAGCGCCGGACAGGCCTAACTATGGCTACACCTTC
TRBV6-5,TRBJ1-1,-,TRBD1,CASSWTGGMNTEAFF,TGTGCCAGCAGTTGGACAGGGGGTATGAACACTGAAGCTTTCTTT
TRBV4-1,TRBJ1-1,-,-,CASSTSEGGAFF,TGCGCCAGCAGCACGAGCGAGGGTGGGGCTTTCTTT
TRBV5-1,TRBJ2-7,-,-,CASSQNSGDGSYEQYF,TGCGCCAGCAGCCAAAATTCGGGGGATGGTTCCTACGAGCAGTACTTC
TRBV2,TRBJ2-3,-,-,CASSALLASTDTQYF,TGTGCCAGCAGTGCCCTACTAGCTAGCACAGATACGCAGTATTTT
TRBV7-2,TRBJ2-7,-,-,CASSPAYEQYF,TGTGCCAGCAGCCCCGCCTACGAGCAGTACTTC
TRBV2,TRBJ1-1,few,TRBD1,CASMGTENTEAFF,TGTGCCAGCATGGGGACAGAAAACACTGAAGCTTTCTTT
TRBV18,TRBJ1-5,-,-,CASSPANLEPQHF,TGTGCCAGCTCACCTGCCAACTTGGAGCCCCAGCATTTT
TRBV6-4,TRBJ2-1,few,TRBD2,CASSDLAGGSEQFF,TGTGCCAGCAGTGACCTAGCGGGGGGTTCTGAGCAGTTCTTC
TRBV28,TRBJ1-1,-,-,CASRSGGGAFF,TGTGCCAGCAGATCGGGGGGTGGCGCTTTCTTT
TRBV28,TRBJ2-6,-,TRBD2,CASRTSGSGANVLTF,TGTGCCAGCAGGACTAGCGGATCTGGGGCCAACGTCCTGACTTTC
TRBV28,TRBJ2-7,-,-,CASSSPPEGSYEQYF,TGTGCCAGCAGTTCCCCGCCGGAGGGCTCCTACGAGCAGTACTTC
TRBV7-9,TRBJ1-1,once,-,CASSPRTPMNTEAFF,TGTGCCAGCAGCCCCCGGACACCGATGAACACTGAAGCTTTCTTT
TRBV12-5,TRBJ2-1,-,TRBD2,CASGSRAGEGMEQFF,TGTGCTAGTGGTTCCCGAGCGGGGGAGGGGATGGAGCAGTTCTTC
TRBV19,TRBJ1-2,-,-,CASSKLNSFYGYTF,TGTGCCAGTAGTAAACTGAACAGCTTCTATGGCTACACCTTC
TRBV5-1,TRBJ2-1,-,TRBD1,CASSLPTGYNEQFF,TGCGCCAGCAGCCTACCGACAGGGTACAATGAGCAGTTCTTC
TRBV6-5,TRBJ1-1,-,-,CASSFRDSLLGAFF,TGTGCCAGCAGTTTCCGGGACTCTCTATTAGGGGCTTTCTTT
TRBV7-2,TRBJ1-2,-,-,CASSLGQGSGYGYTF,TGTGCCAGCAGCTTAGGTCAGGGGTCGGGCTATGGCTACACCTTC
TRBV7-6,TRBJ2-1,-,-,CASSLSPTGEQFF,TGTGCCAGCAGCTTAAGCCCGACCGGGGAGCAGTTCTTC
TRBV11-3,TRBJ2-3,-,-,CASGPRSTDTQYF,TGTGCCAGCGGTCCCAGGAGCACAGATACGCAGTATTTT
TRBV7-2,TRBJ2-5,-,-,CASSRGGEETQYF,TGTGCCAGCAGCAGAGGAGGGGAAGAGACCCAGTACTTC
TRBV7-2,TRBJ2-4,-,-,CASSLGAGRAKNIQYF,TGTGCCAGCAGCTTAGGAGCCGGGAGAGCCAAAAACATTCAGTACTTC
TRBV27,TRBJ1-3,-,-,CASSSGSGNTIYF,TGTGCCAGCAGTTCAGGATCTGGAAACACCATATATTTT
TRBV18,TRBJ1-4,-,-,CASSEDREKLFF,TGTGCCAGCTCGGAAGACAGGGAAAAACTGTTTTTT
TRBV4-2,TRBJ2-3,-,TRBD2,CASSQASGGAEYTQYF,TGTGCCAGCAGCCAAGCCAGCGGGGGGGCGGAATATACGCAGTATTTT
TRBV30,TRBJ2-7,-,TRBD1,CAWSPSRTGGEQYF,TGTGCCTGGAGTCCCAGCAGGACAGGTGGCGAGCAGTACTTC
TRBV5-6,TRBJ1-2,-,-,CASSLAGGNYGYTF,TGTGCCAGCAGCTTGGCCGGGGGTAACTATGGCTACACCTTC
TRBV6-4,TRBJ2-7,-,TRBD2,CASSEIAGRRGSYEQYF,TGTGCCAGCAGTGAAATAGCGGGCCGCCGGGGCTCCTACGAGCAGTACTTC
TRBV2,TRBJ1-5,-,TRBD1,CASLGGAGQPQHF,TGTGCCAGCCTAGGGGGCGCGGGCCAGCCCCAGCATTTT
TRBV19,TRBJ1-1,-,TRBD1,CASSAVITGVSEAFF,TGTGCCAGTAGTGCCGTGATCACAGGGGTCTCTGAAGCTTTCTTT